In this sample, the clone carrying this TCR beta chain turned up a few times. The entry originates in a study of response to subunit inactivated influenza vaccine. A single record per CDR3 protein comes from TCRdb applying MiXCR to the RT-PCR reads. The sample consists of some 550,000 distinct CDR3 sequences, roughly 25% of them appearing once. Germline CDR1 reads DFQATT; CDR2 reads SNEGSKA (reference sequence). Trimming stripped 3 bases from V and 2 bases from J, with 8 bases between. The CDR3 has 14 amino acids. The same data also went into a second study, on T cells expressing NK-cell markers. As reported in that work: TCR beta cDNA was made by 5'RACE template switching with UMIs.

The chain has TRBV20-1 and TRBJ2-6, with D maybe TRBD2 (5 bases). This receptor was obtained from a man aged 50-60 years who received an inactivated influenza vaccine. The starting material was CD4+ T cells sorted from PBMCs, obtained 11 to 12 days after vaccination. The CDR3 nucleotides read TGCAGTGCTAGGATTAGCGCTGGGGCCAACGTCCTGACTTTC. Its translation: CSARISAGANVLTF.